One sample yielded the 5 T cell receptor beta chains listed below, sequenced in a study of blood T cells in healthy people across ages (dated by TCRdb to between 2015 and 2017). The library was built by means of 5' RACE. Reads for this sample came from an Illumina HiSeq 2500. The second PCR ran for roughly 7 to 12 cycles and used a J-beta primer mix along with a sample-barcoded 5' primer. The public reads were run again by TCRdb, first through fastp at Q25 and then through MiXCR, and only productive beta chains were kept. Rows are unified per CDR3 protein, each entry keeping the most common DNA and genes. The sample has about 680,000 distinct CDR3 sequences on record, over 45% of them singletons. The ten biggest clones cover 25% to 35% of the sample. What was sequenced was blood. The receptors here all came from a woman aged 60-70 years in good health.

About this clonotype itself: Given a much more abundant clone one base away, this may be a read error. The chain is built from TRBV10-3 and TRBJ2-7; D call uncertain. Trimming took 2 bases from V and 7 from J, leaving 9 bases between them. CDR1 is ENHRY and CDR2 is SYGVKD in the germline V gene. The CDR3 sequence is 12 residues long. The CDR3 coding sequence is TGTGCCATCAGTGAGAGCTGTAAGGAGCAGTACTTC. The encoded protein is CAISESCKEQYF.

The chain has TRBV20-1 and TRBJ1-1; D unresolved. Germline lookup yields CDR1 DFQATT and CDR2 SNEGSKA (reference sequence). The CDR3 spans 13 residues. V dropped 6 bases and J dropped 8 bases, with 19 bases sitting between them. Written as DNA, the CDR3 is TGCAGTGCCCCTAAAACGGGAGGCAGGGAAGCTTTCTTT. Amino acid sequence: CSAPKTGGREAFF.

This chain joins TRBV30 and TRBJ1-6; D ambiguous. Germline V lookup: CDR1 GTSNPN, CDR2 SVGIG (reference sequence). CDR3 length equals 13 residues. Trimming removed 1 base at V and 5 bases at J, with 6 bases between. CDR3: CAWSGRNNSPLHF. In nucleotides, the CDR3 is TGTGCCTGGAGTGGCCGGAATAATTCACCCCTCCACTTT.

CDR3 DNA sequence: TGTGCCACCTCCCGGGACAGCGCTGGGGGGGAGCCCCAGCATTTT. Translated, it gives CATSRDSAGGEPQHF. The chain combines TRBV19 with TRBJ1-5; 7 nucleotides align to TRBD1. The CDR3 is 15 amino acids. Germline values: CDR1 LNHDA, CDR2 SQIVND (reference sequence). Trimming removed 10 bases from V and 8 bases from J; junction bases left unmatched: 17.

V usage is TRBV20-1 and J usage is TRBJ2-7; D is uncertain. V lost 2 bases to trimming and J lost 7 bases, with 15 bases between them. Per the germline V gene, CDR1 is DFQATT and CDR2 is SNEGSKA (reference sequence). This CDR3 is built from 13 residues. The CDR3 nucleotides read TGCAGTGCTAGACTGGGCTCCTACAATGAGCAGTACTTC. Amino acid sequence: CSARLGSYNEQYF.